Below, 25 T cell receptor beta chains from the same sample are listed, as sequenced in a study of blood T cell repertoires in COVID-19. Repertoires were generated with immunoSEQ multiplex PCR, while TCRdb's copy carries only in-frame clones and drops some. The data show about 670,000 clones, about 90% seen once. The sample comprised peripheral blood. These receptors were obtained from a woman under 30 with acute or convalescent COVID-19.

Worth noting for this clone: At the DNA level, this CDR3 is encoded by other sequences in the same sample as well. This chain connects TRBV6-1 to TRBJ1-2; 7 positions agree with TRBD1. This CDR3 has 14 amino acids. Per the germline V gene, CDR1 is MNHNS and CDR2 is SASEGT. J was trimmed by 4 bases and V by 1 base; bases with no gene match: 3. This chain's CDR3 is CASSEGDSLYGYTF. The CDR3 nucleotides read TGTGCCAGCAGTGAAGGGGACAGTCTCTATGGCTACACCTTC.

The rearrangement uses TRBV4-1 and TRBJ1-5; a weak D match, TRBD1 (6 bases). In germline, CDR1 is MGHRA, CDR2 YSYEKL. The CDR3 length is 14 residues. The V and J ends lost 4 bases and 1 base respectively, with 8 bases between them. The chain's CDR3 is CASSLDRSNQPQHF. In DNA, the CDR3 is TGCGCCAGCAGCCTCGACAGGAGCAATCAGCCCCAGCATTTT.

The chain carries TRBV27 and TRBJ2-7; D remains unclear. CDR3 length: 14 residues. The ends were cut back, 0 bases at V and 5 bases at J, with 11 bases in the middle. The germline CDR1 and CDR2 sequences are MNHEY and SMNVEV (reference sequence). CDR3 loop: CASSLSTVFHEQYF. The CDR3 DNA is TGTGCCAGCAGTTTATCCACAGTGTTCCACGAGCAGTACTTC.

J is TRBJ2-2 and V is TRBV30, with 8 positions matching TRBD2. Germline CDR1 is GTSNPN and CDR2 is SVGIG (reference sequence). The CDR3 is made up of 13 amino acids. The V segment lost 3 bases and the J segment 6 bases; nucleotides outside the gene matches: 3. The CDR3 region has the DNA TGTGCCTGGAGAGCGGGGGAGGCCGGGGAGCTGTTTTTT. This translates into CAWRAGEAGELFF.

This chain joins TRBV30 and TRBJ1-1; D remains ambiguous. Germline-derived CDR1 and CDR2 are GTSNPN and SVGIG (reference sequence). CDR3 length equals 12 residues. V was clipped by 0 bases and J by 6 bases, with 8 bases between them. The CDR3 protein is CAWSVLTPEAFF. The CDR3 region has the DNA TGTGCCTGGAGTGTCTTGACACCTGAAGCTTTCTTT.

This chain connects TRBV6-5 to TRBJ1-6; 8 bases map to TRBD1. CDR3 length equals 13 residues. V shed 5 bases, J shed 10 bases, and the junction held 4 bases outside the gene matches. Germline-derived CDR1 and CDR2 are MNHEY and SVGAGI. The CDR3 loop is CASSIRDRSPLHF. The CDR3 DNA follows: TGTGCCAGCAGTATCCGGGACAGGTCACCCCTCCACTTT.

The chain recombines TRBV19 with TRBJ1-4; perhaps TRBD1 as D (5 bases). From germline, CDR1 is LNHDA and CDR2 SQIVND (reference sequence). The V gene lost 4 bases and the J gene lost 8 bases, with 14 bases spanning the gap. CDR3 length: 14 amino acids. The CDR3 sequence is CASSTQETREKLFF. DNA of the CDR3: TGTGCCAGTAGTACACAGGAGACACGGGAAAAACTGTTTTTT.

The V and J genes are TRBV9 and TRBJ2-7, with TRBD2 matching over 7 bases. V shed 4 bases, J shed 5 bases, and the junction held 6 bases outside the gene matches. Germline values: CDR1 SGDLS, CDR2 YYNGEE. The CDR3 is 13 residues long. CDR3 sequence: CASSLRGGNEQYF. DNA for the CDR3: TGTGCCAGCAGCCTAAGGGGAGGGAACGAGCAGTACTTC.

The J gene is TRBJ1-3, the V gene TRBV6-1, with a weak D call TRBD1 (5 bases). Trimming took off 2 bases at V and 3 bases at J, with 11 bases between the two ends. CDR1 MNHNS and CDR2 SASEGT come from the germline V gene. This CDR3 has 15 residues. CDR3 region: CASSESGTYGNTIYF. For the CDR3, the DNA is TGTGCCAGCAGTGAATCAGGGACTTATGGAAACACCATATATTTT.

CDR3: CASSMLAGGNTEAFF. For the CDR3, the DNA is TGTGCCAGTAGTATGCTGGCTGGCGGGAACACTGAAGCTTTCTTT. The genes are TRBV19 and TRBJ1-1, with D unresolved. Germline-derived CDR1 and CDR2 are LNHDA and SQIVND (reference sequence). V was trimmed by 3 bases and J by 1 base, leaving 12 bases between them. This CDR3 has 15 residues.

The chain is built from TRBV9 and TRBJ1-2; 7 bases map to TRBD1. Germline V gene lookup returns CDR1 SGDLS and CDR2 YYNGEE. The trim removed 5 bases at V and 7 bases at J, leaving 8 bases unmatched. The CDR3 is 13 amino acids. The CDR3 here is CASRGDRATGYTF. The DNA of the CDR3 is TGTGCCAGCAGGGGTGACAGGGCAACTGGCTACACCTTC. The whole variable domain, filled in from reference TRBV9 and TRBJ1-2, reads DSGVTQTPKHLITATGQRVTLRCSPRSGDLSVYWYQQSLDQGLQFLIQYYNGEERAKGNILERFSAQQFPDLHSELNLSSLELGDSALYFCASRGDRATGYTFGSGTRLTVV.

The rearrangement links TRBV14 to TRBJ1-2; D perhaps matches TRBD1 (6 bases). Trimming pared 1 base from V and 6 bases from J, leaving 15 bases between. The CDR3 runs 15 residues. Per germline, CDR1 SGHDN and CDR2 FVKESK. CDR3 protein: CASSQVGGARNGYTF. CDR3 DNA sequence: TGTGCCAGCAGCCAAGTAGGGGGAGCCAGGAATGGCTACACCTTC.

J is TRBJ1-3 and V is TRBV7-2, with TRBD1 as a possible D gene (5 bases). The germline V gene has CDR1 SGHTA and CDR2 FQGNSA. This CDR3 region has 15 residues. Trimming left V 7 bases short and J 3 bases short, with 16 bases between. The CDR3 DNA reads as TGTGCCAGCAACCTCCTAGGAGGGGTTGGAAACACCATATATTTT. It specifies CASNLLGGVGNTIYF.

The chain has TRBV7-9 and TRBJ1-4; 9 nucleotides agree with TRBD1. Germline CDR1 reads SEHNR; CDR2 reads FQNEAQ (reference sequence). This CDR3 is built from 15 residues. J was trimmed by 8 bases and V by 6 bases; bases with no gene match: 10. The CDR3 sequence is CASSPIQGAWEKLFF. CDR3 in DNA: TGTGCCAGCAGTCCAATACAGGGGGCGTGGGAAAAACTGTTTTTT.

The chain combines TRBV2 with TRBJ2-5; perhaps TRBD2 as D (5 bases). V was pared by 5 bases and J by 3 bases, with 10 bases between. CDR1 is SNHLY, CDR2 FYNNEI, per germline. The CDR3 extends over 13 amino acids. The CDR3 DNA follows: TGTGCCAGCAGTATATACGGGGAAGAGACCCAGTACTTC. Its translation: CASSIYGEETQYF.

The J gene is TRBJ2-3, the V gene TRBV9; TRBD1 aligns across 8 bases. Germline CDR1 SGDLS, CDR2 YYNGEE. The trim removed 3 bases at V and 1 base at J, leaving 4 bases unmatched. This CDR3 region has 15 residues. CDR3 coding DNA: TGTGCCAGCAGCGCCGGACAGGGAGGCACAGATACGCAGTATTTT. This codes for CASSAGQGGTDTQYF. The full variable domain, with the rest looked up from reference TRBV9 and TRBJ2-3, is DSGVTQTPKHLITATGQRVTLRCSPRSGDLSVYWYQQSLDQGLQFLIQYYNGEERAKGNILERFSAQQFPDLHSELNLSSLELGDSALYFCASSAGQGGTDTQYFGPGTRLTVL.

CDR3 DNA: TGTGCCAGCAGCTTTAGCGGGGTGGCGTACGAGCAGTACTTC. As protein: CASSFSGVAYEQYF. V usage is TRBV11-2 and J usage is TRBJ2-7; 8 nucleotides match TRBD2. Germline loops: CDR1 SGHAT, CDR2 FQNNGV. J was trimmed by 4 bases and V by 3 bases; bases with no gene match: 5. CDR3 size: 14 residues. Combining the CDR3 with reference TRBV11-2 and TRBJ2-7 gives the whole variable domain EAGVAQSPRYKIIEKRQSVAFWCNPISGHATLYWYQQILGQGPKLLIQFQNNGVVDDSQLPKDRFSAERLKGVDSTLKIQPAKLEDSAVYLCASSFSGVAYEQYFGPGTRLTVT.

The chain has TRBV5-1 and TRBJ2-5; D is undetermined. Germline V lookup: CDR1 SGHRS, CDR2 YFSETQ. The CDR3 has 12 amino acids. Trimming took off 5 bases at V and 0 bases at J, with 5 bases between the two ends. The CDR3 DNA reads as TGCGCCAGCAGAATCGACCAAGAGACCCAGTACTTC. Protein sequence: CASRIDQETQYF.

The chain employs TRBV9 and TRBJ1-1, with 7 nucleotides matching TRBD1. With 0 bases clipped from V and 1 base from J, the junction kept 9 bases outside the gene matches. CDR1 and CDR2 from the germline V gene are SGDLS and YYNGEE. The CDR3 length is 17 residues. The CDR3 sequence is CASSVEGQSWRNTEAFF. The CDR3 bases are TGTGCCAGCAGCGTAGAGGGACAGAGTTGGCGGAACACTGAAGCTTTCTTT. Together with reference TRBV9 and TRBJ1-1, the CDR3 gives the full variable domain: DSGVTQTPKHLITATGQRVTLRCSPRSGDLSVYWYQQSLDQGLQFLIQYYNGEERAKGNILERFSAQQFPDLHSELNLSSLELGDSALYFCASSVEGQSWRNTEAFFGQGTRLTVV.

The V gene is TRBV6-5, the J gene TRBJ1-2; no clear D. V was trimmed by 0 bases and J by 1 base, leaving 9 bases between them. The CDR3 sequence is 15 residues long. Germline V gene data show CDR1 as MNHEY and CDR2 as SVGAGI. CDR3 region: CASSYSSRGNYGYTF. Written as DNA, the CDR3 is TGTGCCAGCAGTTACTCAAGTAGAGGTAACTATGGCTACACCTTC.

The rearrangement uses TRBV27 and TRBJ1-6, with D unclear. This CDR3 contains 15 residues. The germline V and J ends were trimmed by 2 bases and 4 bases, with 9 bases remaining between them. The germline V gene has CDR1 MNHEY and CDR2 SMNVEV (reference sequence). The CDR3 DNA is TGTGCCAGCAGTTTAAACAGTTTGTATAATTCACCCCTCCACTTT. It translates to CASSLNSLYNSPLHF.

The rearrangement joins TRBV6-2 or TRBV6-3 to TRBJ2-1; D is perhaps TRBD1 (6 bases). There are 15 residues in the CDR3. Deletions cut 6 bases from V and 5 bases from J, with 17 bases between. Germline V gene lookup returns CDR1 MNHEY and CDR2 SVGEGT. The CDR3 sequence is CASSPYRATNNEQFF. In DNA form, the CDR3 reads TGTGCCAGCAGCCCGTACAGGGCCACAAACAATGAGCAGTTCTTC.

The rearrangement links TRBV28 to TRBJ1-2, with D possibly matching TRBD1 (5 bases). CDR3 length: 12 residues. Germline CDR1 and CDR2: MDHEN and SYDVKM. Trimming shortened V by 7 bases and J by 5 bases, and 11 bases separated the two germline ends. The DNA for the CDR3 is TGTGCCAGCACCTCGACAGAGTATGGCTACACCTTC. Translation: CASTSTEYGYTF.

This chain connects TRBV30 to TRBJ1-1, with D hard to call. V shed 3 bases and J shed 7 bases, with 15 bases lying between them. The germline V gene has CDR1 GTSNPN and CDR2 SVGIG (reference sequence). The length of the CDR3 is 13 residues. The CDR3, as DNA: TGTGCCTGGAGAGACTCGACCCCCTATGAAGCTTTCTTT. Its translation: CAWRDSTPYEAFF.

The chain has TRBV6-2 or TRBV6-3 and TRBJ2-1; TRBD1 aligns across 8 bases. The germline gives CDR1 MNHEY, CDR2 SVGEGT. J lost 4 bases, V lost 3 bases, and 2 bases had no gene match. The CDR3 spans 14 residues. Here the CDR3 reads CASSYGQGYNEQFF. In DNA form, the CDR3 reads TGTGCCAGCAGTTATGGACAGGGATACAATGAGCAGTTCTTC.